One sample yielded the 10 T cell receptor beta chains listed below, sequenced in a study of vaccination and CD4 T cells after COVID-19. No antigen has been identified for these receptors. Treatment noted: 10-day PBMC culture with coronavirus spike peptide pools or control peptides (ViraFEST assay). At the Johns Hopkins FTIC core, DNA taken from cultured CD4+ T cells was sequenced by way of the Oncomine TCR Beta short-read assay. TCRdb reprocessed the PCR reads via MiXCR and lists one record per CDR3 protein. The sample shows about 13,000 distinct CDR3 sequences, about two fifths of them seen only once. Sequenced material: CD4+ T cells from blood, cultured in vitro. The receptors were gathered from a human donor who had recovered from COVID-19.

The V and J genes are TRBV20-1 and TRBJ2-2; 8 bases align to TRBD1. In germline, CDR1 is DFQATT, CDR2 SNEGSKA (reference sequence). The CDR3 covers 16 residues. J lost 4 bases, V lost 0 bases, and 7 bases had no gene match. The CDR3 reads CSAREGRQGLTGELFF. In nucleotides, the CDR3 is TGCAGTGCTAGAGAAGGACGACAGGGGCTCACCGGGGAGCTGTTTTTT.

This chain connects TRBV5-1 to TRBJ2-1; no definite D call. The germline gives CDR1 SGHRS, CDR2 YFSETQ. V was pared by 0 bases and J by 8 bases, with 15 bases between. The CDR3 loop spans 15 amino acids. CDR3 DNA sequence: TGCGCCAGCAGCTTGGGAGCGCGAGGTTGGGATGAGCAGTTCTTC. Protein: CASSLGARGWDEQFF.

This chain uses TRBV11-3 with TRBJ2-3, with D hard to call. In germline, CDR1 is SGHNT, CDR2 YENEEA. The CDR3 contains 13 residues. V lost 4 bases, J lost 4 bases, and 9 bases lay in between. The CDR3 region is CASSSASSDTQYF. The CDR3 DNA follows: TGTGCCAGCAGCTCTGCAAGCTCAGATACGCAGTATTTT.

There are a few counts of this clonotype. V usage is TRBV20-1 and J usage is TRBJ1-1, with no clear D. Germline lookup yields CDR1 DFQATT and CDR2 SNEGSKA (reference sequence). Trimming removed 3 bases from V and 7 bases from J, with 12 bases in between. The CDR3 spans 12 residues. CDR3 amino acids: CSASGQADEAFF. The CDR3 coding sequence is TGCAGTGCTAGCGGTCAGGCGGATGAAGCTTTCTTT.

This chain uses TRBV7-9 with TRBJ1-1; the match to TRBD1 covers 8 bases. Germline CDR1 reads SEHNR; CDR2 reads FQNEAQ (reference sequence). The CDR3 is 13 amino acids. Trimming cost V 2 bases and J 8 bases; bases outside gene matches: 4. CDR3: CASSLPRTGEAFF. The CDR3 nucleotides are TGTGCCAGCAGCTTACCCAGGACAGGGGAAGCTTTCTTT.

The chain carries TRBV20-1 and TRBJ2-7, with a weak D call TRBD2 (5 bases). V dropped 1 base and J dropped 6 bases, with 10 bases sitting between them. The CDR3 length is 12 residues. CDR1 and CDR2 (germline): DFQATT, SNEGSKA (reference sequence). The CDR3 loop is CSARGTPPEQYF. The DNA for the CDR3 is TGCAGTGCTAGAGGGACTCCTCCCGAGCAGTACTTC.

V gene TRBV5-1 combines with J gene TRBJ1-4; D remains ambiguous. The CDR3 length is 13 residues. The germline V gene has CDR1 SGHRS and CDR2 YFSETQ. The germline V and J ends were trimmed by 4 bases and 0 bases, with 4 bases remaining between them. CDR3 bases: TGCGCCAGCAGCAGGACAACTAATGAAAAACTGTTTTTT. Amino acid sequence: CASSRTTNEKLFF. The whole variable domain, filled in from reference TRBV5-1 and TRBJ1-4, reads KAGVTQTPRYLIKTRGQQVTLSCSPISGHRSVSWYQQTPGQGLQFLFEYFSETQRNKGNFPGRFSGRQFSNSRSEMNVSTLELGDSALYLCASSRTTNEKLFFGSGTQLSVL.

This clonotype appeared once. The CDR3 DNA reads TGCGCCAGCAGCTCCTATCCCCAGGGGGTAAATGAGCAGTTCTTC. Translated, it gives CASSSYPQGVNEQFF. The chain joins TRBV5-1 to TRBJ2-1; 7 bases are shared with TRBD1. J was trimmed by 7 bases and V by 3 bases; bases with no gene match: 10. The CDR3 consists of 15 residues. CDR1 and CDR2 from the germline V gene are SGHRS and YFSETQ.

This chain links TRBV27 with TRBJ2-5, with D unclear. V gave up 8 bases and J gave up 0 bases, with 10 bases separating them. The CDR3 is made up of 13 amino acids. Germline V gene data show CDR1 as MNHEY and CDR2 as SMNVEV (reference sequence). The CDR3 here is CASAFTYQETQYF. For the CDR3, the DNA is TGTGCCAGCGCCTTTACGTACCAAGAGACCCAGTACTTC.

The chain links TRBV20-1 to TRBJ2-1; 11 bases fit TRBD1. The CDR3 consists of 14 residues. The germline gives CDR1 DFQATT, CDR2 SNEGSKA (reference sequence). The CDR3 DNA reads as TGCAGCGGGGGACAGGGGGTCGCCTACAATGAGCAGTTCTTC. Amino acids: CSGGQGVAYNEQFF.